This TCR beta chain was retrieved from a study of T cells in Graves' hyperthyroidism and ophthalmopathy. Across the study: Pretreatment peripheral blood was obtained at initial diagnosis.

This clonotype was seen only a few times. Amplification yielded TCR beta CDR3 regions, with RNA transcripts as the source. When the TCR CDR3 underwent first-round RT-PCR, the HTBI primer set was used. Each CDR3 protein gets one entry after TCRdb re-called the multiplex PCR reads with MiXCR. The repertoire consists of roughly 800,000 distinct CDR3 sequences, with roughly 37% occurring once and the leading ten covering 7% to 10%. This sequence originates from a young man with Graves' hyperthyroidism. Source material: blood.

This CDR3 reads CASSSSISSGGYTF. CDR3 nucleotide sequence: TGTGCCAGCAGTTCCTCTATCTCGAGCGGTGGCTACACCTTC. This chain connects TRBV12-3 or TRBV12-4 to TRBJ1-2, with D uncertain. CDR3 length: 14 residues. V was cut by 4 bases and J by 7 bases, with 16 bases left in between.